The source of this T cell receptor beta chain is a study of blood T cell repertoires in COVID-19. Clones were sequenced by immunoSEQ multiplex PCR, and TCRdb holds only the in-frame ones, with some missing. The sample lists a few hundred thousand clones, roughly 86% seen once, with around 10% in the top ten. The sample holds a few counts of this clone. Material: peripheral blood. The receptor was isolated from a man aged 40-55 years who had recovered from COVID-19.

The CDR3 reads CASGAGNVVVDTQYF. In nucleotides, the CDR3 is TGTGCCAGCGGAGCGGGAAACGTCGTGGTAGATACGCAGTATTTT. V is TRBV6-5 and J is TRBJ2-3; TRBD2 matches at 7 bases. The trim removed 8 bases at V and 5 bases at J, leaving 13 bases unmatched. Per germline, CDR1 MNHEY and CDR2 SVGAGI. CDR3 length equals 15 residues.